This passage covers 32 T cell receptor beta chains from one sample sequenced in a study of blood T cell repertoires in COVID-19. Measured with immunoSEQ multiplex PCR; TCRdb has only the in-frame clones, and not every one. The data show roughly 230,000 clones, around 81% seen once. The specimen was peripheral blood. Every receptor here comes from a man aged 50-60 years with active or convalescent COVID-19.

This clone was counted many times. The V and J genes are TRBV30 and TRBJ1-4; 10 bases fit TRBD1. The CDR3 has 14 residues. The trim removed 4 bases at V and 8 bases at J, leaving 7 bases unmatched. The V gene's germline CDR1 is GTSNPN and CDR2 SVGIG (reference sequence). CDR3 sequence (DNA): TGTGCCTGGACCAGGACAGGGGGAATGGAAAAACTGTTTTTT. This encodes CAWTRTGGMEKLFF.

V and J are TRBV6-5 and TRBJ2-7, with 7 nucleotides matching TRBD1. Germline values: CDR1 MNHEY, CDR2 SVGAGI. CDR3 length: 15 amino acids. After removal of 6 bases from V and 0 bases from J, the junction contained 8 bases not matched to a gene. CDR3 nucleotides: TGTGCCAGCAGCCTGGACAGGCTGAGCTCCTACGAGCAGTACTTC. It encodes CASSLDRLSSYEQYF.

This clone was seen only a few times. The chain employs TRBV3-1 (or the pseudogene TRBV3-2) and TRBJ1-2; TRBD1 aligns across 9 bases. The length of the CDR3 is 15 residues. CDR1 is LGHDT and CDR2 is YNNKEL in the germline V gene (reference sequence). The V gene end was trimmed by 0 bases and the J gene end by 4 bases; junction bases not matched to a gene: 3. The CDR3 spells CASSQEGTGTYGYTF. CDR3 nucleotide sequence: TGTGCCAGCAGCCAAGAGGGGACAGGGACCTATGGCTACACCTTC.

The chain couples TRBV3-1 (or the pseudogene TRBV3-2) to TRBJ2-7; no firm D call. Trimming took off 6 bases at V and 3 bases at J, with 6 bases between the two ends. Germline V CDR1 and CDR2: LGHDT, YNNKEL (reference sequence). The CDR3 has 11 residues. This CDR3 is CASSTFYEQYF. The CDR3 nucleotides read TGTGCCAGCAGTACTTTCTACGAGCAGTACTTC.

The chain has TRBV4-2 and TRBJ1-1, with D hard to call. Germline CDR1 reads LGHNA; CDR2 reads YNFKEQ. Trimming pared 3 bases from V and 7 bases from J, leaving 12 bases between. CDR3 size: 13 residues. The CDR3 spells CASSQRTGGEAFF. In DNA, the CDR3 is TGTGCCAGCAGCCAGAGGACCGGAGGTGAAGCTTTCTTT.

J is TRBJ1-2 and V is TRBV18; 8 nucleotides match TRBD1. Germline CDR1 reads KGHSH; CDR2 reads LQKENI. The CDR3 is made up of 14 amino acids. V dropped 8 bases and J dropped 4; count of bases not matched to a gene: 9. The CDR3 bases are TGTGCCAGCCGGCGGACAGGGCAGGGCTATGGCTACACCTTC. Protein product: CASRRTGQGYGYTF.

The V call is TRBV6-4, the J call TRBJ2-2; D may be TRBD2 (6 bases). The germline gives CDR1 MRHNA, CDR2 SNTAGT. This CDR3 spans 14 amino acids. The germline V and J ends were trimmed by 2 bases and 2 bases, with 6 bases remaining between them. CDR3 sequence: CASSDGTNTGELFF. In DNA form, the CDR3 reads TGTGCCAGCAGTGACGGGACTAACACCGGGGAGCTGTTTTTT.

The chain is built from TRBV30 and TRBJ2-2, with unresolved D. Trimming shortened V by 8 bases and J by 3 bases, and 16 bases separated the two germline ends. The CDR3 loop spans 14 amino acids. Per germline, CDR1 GTSNPN and CDR2 SVGIG (reference sequence). The CDR3 sequence is CAGRWAGYTGELFF. The CDR3 DNA reads as TGTGCCGGAAGGTGGGCAGGATACACCGGGGAGCTGTTTTTT.

V and J are TRBV7-9 and TRBJ1-1; possible D gene TRBD1, 6 bases. Germline CDR1 and CDR2: SEHNR and FQNEAQ (reference sequence). The CDR3 loop spans 15 amino acids. V lost 2 bases to trimming and J lost 5 bases, with 15 bases between them. In DNA form, the CDR3 reads TGTGCCAGCAGCTTAATCTGGGGGCGCAGGACTGAAGCTTTCTTT. Translated: CASSLIWGRRTEAFF.

The CDR3 sequence is CASSLGRGGRDEQYF. The CDR3 region has the DNA TGTGCCAGCAGCTTAGGGCGGGGGGGCCGCGACGAGCAGTACTTC. V usage is TRBV5-4 and J usage is TRBJ2-7; TRBD2 aligns across 9 bases. The V and J ends lost 2 bases and 5 bases, in that order; junction bases with no gene match: 8. The germline V gene encodes CDR1 SGHNT and CDR2 YYREEE (reference sequence). This CDR3 has 15 amino acids.

This chain links TRBV4-3 with TRBJ1-1; D unclear. CDR3 size: 16 residues. Between the trimmed V and J ends, which lost 1 base and 5 bases, there was a span of 17 bases. In germline, CDR1 is LGHNA, CDR2 YSLEER. CDR3 region: CASSQAPVRVNTEAFF. The CDR3 bases are TGCGCCAGCAGCCAAGCCCCCGTGAGGGTTAATACTGAAGCTTTCTTT.

This chain joins TRBV7-8 and TRBJ1-6; D is ambiguous. The CDR3 is 14 residues long. The germline V and J ends were trimmed by 0 bases and 10 bases, with 10 bases remaining between them. Germline lookup yields CDR1 SGHVS and CDR2 FQNEAQ. The CDR3, as DNA: TGTGCCAGCAGCTTAGCGCTTGAGGTATCACCCCTCCACTTT. It translates to CASSLALEVSPLHF.

The genes are TRBV27 and TRBJ2-1; the match to TRBD1 covers 11 bases. Germline V CDR1 and CDR2: MNHEY, SMNVEV (reference sequence). The CDR3 is 16 residues long. J gave up 4 bases and V 5 bases, and 7 bases lay outside the gene matches. CDR3 bases: TGTGCCAGCAGTCGCACCGGGACAGGGGGTTACAATGAGCAGTTCTTC. This encodes CASSRTGTGGYNEQFF.

This clone was detected only a few times. The chain joins TRBV3-1 (or the pseudogene TRBV3-2) to TRBJ1-4; 8 bases are shared with TRBD1. The CDR3 spans 13 residues. Germline V gene data show CDR1 as LGHDT and CDR2 as YNNKEL (reference sequence). V lost 2 bases and J lost 8; bases outside the gene matches: 1. The CDR3 coding sequence is TGTGCCAGCAGCCAAAACAGGGGGGAAAAACTGTTTTTT. This codes for CASSQNRGEKLFF.

The chain combines TRBV19 with TRBJ1-5; 8 bases fit TRBD1. V shed 8 bases, J shed 7 bases, and the junction held 10 bases outside the gene matches. From germline, CDR1 is LNHDA and CDR2 SQIVND (reference sequence). The CDR3 has 14 amino acids. The CDR3 is CASAKGRGQQPQHF. The DNA for the CDR3 is TGTGCCAGTGCCAAGGGCAGGGGGCAACAGCCCCAGCATTTT.

This clone was detected only a few times. This chain connects TRBV5-6 to TRBJ1-6; D is unresolved. Trimming pared 0 bases from V and 7 bases from J, leaving 8 bases between. CDR3 length: 14 amino acids. Per the germline V gene, CDR1 is SGHDT and CDR2 is YYEEEE. The CDR3 here is CASSLAFSNSPLHF. In nucleotides, the CDR3 is TGTGCCAGCAGCTTGGCTTTTTCCAATTCACCCCTCCACTTT.

The chain employs TRBV27 and TRBJ2-6; 9 bases fit TRBD2. Germline loops: CDR1 MNHEY, CDR2 SMNVEV (reference sequence). The CDR3 contains 19 residues. The ends lost 0 bases at V and 0 bases at J; junction bases unmatched: 6. The CDR3 region is CASSLSVAGAPSGANVLTF. For the CDR3, the DNA is TGTGCCAGCAGTTTATCGGTAGCGGGGGCTCCCTCTGGGGCCAACGTCCTGACTTTC.

This chain connects TRBV4-1 to TRBJ1-5; 7 bases line up with TRBD1. From germline, CDR1 is MGHRA and CDR2 YSYEKL. The CDR3 runs 15 residues. The J segment lost 3 bases and the V segment lost 1 base, leaving 3 bases of the junction unmatched. The CDR3 is CASSQADRPNQPQHF. CDR3 DNA: TGCGCCAGCAGCCAAGCGGACAGGCCCAATCAGCCCCAGCATTTT.

V is TRBV30 and J is TRBJ1-6; 9 bases align to TRBD1. CDR1 is GTSNPN and CDR2 is SVGIG in the germline V gene (reference sequence). Trimming at V came to 6 bases and at J to 9 bases, leaving 12 bases not matched to a gene. The CDR3 length is 15 residues. The CDR3 loop reads CACQGQGPLGSPLHF. CDR3 nucleotide sequence: TGTGCCTGCCAGGGACAGGGCCCTCTGGGTTCACCCCTCCACTTT.

This chain connects TRBV5-1 to TRBJ2-7; no clear D. The CDR3 is 14 amino acids. Trimming shortened V by 0 bases and J by 6 bases, and 13 bases separated the two germline ends. Germline V lookup: CDR1 SGHRS, CDR2 YFSETQ. The DNA for the CDR3 is TGCGCCAGCAGCTTGGGTTCGGCGTCGGGCGAGCAGTACTTC. Protein product: CASSLGSASGEQYF.

V is TRBV6-5 and J is TRBJ1-1, with D hard to call. Trimming shortened V by 7 bases and J by 1 base, and 7 bases separated the two germline ends. Per germline, CDR1 MNHEY and CDR2 SVGAGI. This CDR3 has 12 amino acids. The CDR3 is CASKRANTEAFF. The CDR3 DNA sequence: TGTGCCAGCAAGCGGGCGAACACTGAAGCTTTCTTT.

The chain employs TRBV15 and TRBJ2-3, with 10 bases lining up with TRBD1. The CDR3 runs to 16 residues. Germline V gene sequence: CDR1 LNHNV, CDR2 YYDKDF (reference sequence). J gave up 3 bases and V 0 bases, and 3 bases lay outside the gene matches. This CDR3 is CATSREWDRGTDTQYF. The DNA for the CDR3 is TGTGCCACCAGCAGAGAATGGGACAGGGGAACAGATACGCAGTATTTT.

This clone was recorded only once. This rearrangement joins TRBV28 to TRBJ1-2; weak D call: TRBD1 (6 bases). Between the trimmed V and J ends, which lost 6 bases and 10 bases, there was a span of 18 bases. Germline CDR1 MDHEN, CDR2 SYDVKM. The CDR3 runs to 13 residues. CDR3 sequence (DNA): TGTGCCAGCAGGCCCCCTTGGGGGACAAACTACACCTTC. Encoded protein: CASRPPWGTNYTF.

The genes are TRBV15 and TRBJ2-5; D is unresolved. The CDR3 totals 15 residues. Germline lookup yields CDR1 LNHNV and CDR2 YYDKDF (reference sequence). The ends were cut back, 0 bases at V and 5 bases at J, with 13 bases in the middle. CDR3 residues: CATSREIGESETQYF. DNA of the CDR3: TGTGCCACCAGCAGAGAGATCGGAGAGTCTGAGACCCAGTACTTC. Drawing the rest from reference TRBV15 and TRBJ2-5, the complete variable domain is DAMVIQNPRYQVTQFGKPVTLSCSQTLNHNVMYWYQQKSSQAPKLLFHYYDKDFNNEADTPDNFQSRRPNTSFCFLDIRSPGLGDTAMYLCATSREIGESETQYFGPGTRLLVL.

J is TRBJ1-5 and V is TRBV6-5; TRBD1 is a possible D gene (5 bases). The V end lost 8 bases, the J end lost 2 bases, and 10 bases lay between the germline ends. The CDR3 spans 13 residues. Germline values: CDR1 MNHEY, CDR2 SVGAGI. CDR3 in DNA: TGTGCCAGCGCAGGGTATCGCAATCAGCCCCAGCATTTT. Protein: CASAGYRNQPQHF.

The sample holds many counts of this clone. This sequence joins TRBV7-9 and TRBJ1-6; weak D call: TRBD1 (5 bases). CDR3 length: 14 residues. V was shortened by 3 bases and J by 8 bases, with 11 bases between the two germline ends. Looked up from germline, CDR1 is SEHNR and CDR2 is FQNEAQ (reference sequence). The CDR3 loop reads CASSFQGKDSPLHF. As DNA, the CDR3 is TGTGCCAGCAGCTTCCAGGGTAAAGATTCACCCCTCCACTTT. The full variable domain, with the rest looked up from reference TRBV7-9 and TRBJ1-6, is DTGVSQNPRHKITKRGQNVTFRCDPISEHNRLYWYRQTLGQGPEFLTYFQNEAQLEKSRLLSDRFSAERPKGSFSTLEIQRTEQGDSAMYLCASSFQGKDSPLHFGNGTRLTVT.

This clone was picked up a small number of times. The chain links TRBV10-3 to TRBJ2-1, with D maybe TRBD1 (5 bases). Deletions cut 6 bases from V and 10 bases from J, with 10 bases between. The CDR3 is 11 amino acids. Germline values: CDR1 ENHRY, CDR2 SYGVKD. The CDR3: CAIRAGYEQFF. The CDR3 nucleotides are TGTGCCATCAGAGCAGGGTACGAGCAGTTCTTC.

The CDR3 DNA is TGCGCCAGCAGCCAAGCGGGTGACACTGAAGCTTTCTTT. It specifies CASSQAGDTEAFF. The chain uses TRBV4-3 and TRBJ1-1; the D is unclear. Germline V lookup: CDR1 LGHNA, CDR2 YSLEER. CDR3 length equals 13 residues. Deletions cut 1 base from V and 3 bases from J, with 6 bases between.

In this sample, this clone turned up a few times. The chain has TRBV6-5 and TRBJ1-3; no clear D. Per the germline V gene, CDR1 is MNHEY and CDR2 is SVGAGI. V lost 8 bases, J lost 0 bases, and 8 bases lay in between. The CDR3 runs 13 residues. The CDR3 region has the DNA TGTGCCAGCGGAGGGTACTCTGGAAACACCATATATTTT. It is translated as CASGGYSGNTIYF.

This clone has more than one count but fewer than ten. The CDR3 region has the DNA TGTGCCAGCAGCCCCGGGACAGCCTATGGCTACACCTTC. This codes for CASSPGTAYGYTF. The rearrangement links TRBV5-5 to TRBJ1-2; TRBD1 matches 7 bases. Germline assignment: CDR1 SGHKS and CDR2 YYEKEE (reference sequence). With 4 bases clipped from V and 4 bases from J, the junction kept 4 bases outside the gene matches. The CDR3 loop spans 13 amino acids.

CDR3 amino acids: CASSQGTSVVETQYF. The DNA of the CDR3 is TGTGCCAGCAGCCAAGGGACTAGCGTTGTAGAGACCCAGTACTTC. V gene TRBV3-1 (or the pseudogene TRBV3-2) combines with J gene TRBJ2-5; 9 nucleotides align to TRBD2. The CDR3 contains 15 residues. With V trimmed by 1 base and J by 4 bases, 4 bases remained unmatched. Germline CDR1 LGHDT, CDR2 YNNKEL (reference sequence).

The chain combines TRBV7-9 with TRBJ2-4; 7 bases line up with TRBD1. This CDR3 is 16 amino acids long. Germline values: CDR1 SEHNR, CDR2 FQNEAQ (reference sequence). The V and J ends lost 6 bases and 2 bases, in that order; junction bases with no gene match: 10. This chain's CDR3 is CASSSLGGASKNIQYF. CDR3 nucleotides: TGTGCCAGCAGTTCTCTAGGGGGCGCGTCCAAAAACATTCAGTACTTC. Combining the CDR3 with reference TRBV7-9 and TRBJ2-4 gives the whole variable domain DTGVSQNPRHKITKRGQNVTFRCDPISEHNRLYWYRQTLGQGPEFLTYFQNEAQLEKSRLLSDRFSAERPKGSFSTLEIQRTEQGDSAMYLCASSSLGGASKNIQYFGAGTRLSVL.